This T cell receptor (beta chain) was identified during a study of T cell responses to AZD1222 COVID-19 vaccine (dated by TCRdb to about 2021). General notes on the study: A total of 233 trial participants underwent TCR sequencing, of whom roughly 210 had received two doses of AZD1222 and around 26 had received two doses of the MenACWY control vaccine. Enrollment into the trials was organized by age into subgroups of 18-55, 56-69 and 70-plus years, and those subgroups contained around 150, 28 and 57 TCR-sequenced participants, respectively.

V drops 0 bases and J drops 6 bases, leaving 6 bases in between. The CDR3 covers 13 residues, taking in both the cysteine and the phenylalanine. Kept here is only the CDR3 DNA, which spans 39 bases and is read in frame from base 1. Taken from the germline V gene, the CDR1 and CDR2 loops are SGHRS and YFSETQ. The CDR3 regions of human TCRbeta chains were analyzed by immunosequencing. On the study's bioinformatics: TCRs in the repertoires were compared against a reference library of SARS-CoV-2-specific TCRs that had been generated with the MIRA antigen-specificity platform. Breadth was defined as the fraction of unique TCRs that were SARS-CoV-2-associated. Depth was defined as the fraction of total T cells that were SARS-CoV-2-associated. Using the MIRA data, every spike-specific TCR was mapped to the spike region that the TCR reacted to and assigned to either a CD4 or a CD8 class. Log10-transformed breadth and depth values were compared by one-way ANOVA with Sidak's multiple comparisons tests. Sourced from immuneACCESS, this table was stored by TCRdb with only in-frame sequences that have V and J called. A share of the clones is absent; for the studies checked, an unresolved V gene accounts for under half, and the remainder has no known explanation. V and J calls plus clone size are reproduced from that table; the DNA served to infer D and trimming. The sample contains about 70,000 clones, more than 75% of them found a single time. The leading ten clones occupy 4% to 5.5% of the sample.

The sample's time point label is to be understood as: about 28 days (+/-7) after the second vaccine dose. The sample's treatment or condition label, in plain terms: meningococcal conjugate vaccine given as trial control. Vaccinee samples were obtained from the UK trials COV001 and COV002, which included a single-blind randomized controlled phase 2/3 trial of AZD1222 (ChAdOx1 nCoV-19) in healthy adults. For TCRbeta chain sequencing, PBMC samples were collected from trial participants at day 0 and at day 28 after the second dose. This clone has a single count. Its antigen is not yet known. There are no base qualities to consult, and no much larger clone falls within one base. What the authors observed across the whole study: Only six AZD1222 recipients were SARS-CoV-2 seropositive at baseline, limiting conclusions about previously exposed vaccinees. No day 14 peak-response samples were available, so repertoires were characterized only after the peak T cell response. Participants were mostly white British and included more females than males, and it was suggested by the authors that clonal diversity may have been underestimated. The whole spike protein was spanned by vaccine-associated CD4 TCRs, and dominant responses were seen in regions 160-218 and 743-854. The 56-69-year group was small, and its depth increase did not reach significance, likely because of low power. Nearly half of unique spike-specific TCRs reportedly recognized epitopes outside regions mutated in the B.1.351 and B.1.1.7 variants. After two AZD1222 doses, spike-specific TCR breadth and depth were significantly higher than at day 0 and than in MenACWY recipients.

The sequence came from an adult who received the MenACWY meningococcal vaccine as a control. Material: peripheral blood, obtained 28 days after the second dose of the MenACWY control vaccine. The rearranged chain carries TRBV5-1 and TRBJ2-2; no D gene call is confident. The CDR3 is CASSLVEAGELFF. The nucleotide sequence reads as follows: TGCGCCAGCAGCTTGGTCGAGGCCGGGGAGCTGTTTTTT.